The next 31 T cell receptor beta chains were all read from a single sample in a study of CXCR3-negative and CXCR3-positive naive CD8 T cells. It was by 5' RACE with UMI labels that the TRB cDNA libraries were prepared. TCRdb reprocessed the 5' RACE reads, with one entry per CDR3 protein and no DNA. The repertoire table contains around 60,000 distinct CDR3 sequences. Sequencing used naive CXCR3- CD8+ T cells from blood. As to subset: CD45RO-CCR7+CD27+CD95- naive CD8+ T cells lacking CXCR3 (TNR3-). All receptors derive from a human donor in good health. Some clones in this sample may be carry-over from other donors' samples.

The CDR3 sequence is CASSGVQETQYF. The chain carries TRBV7-9 and TRBJ2-5. The CDR3 covers 12 residues. Germline V lookup: CDR1 SEHNR, CDR2 FQNEAQ (reference sequence).

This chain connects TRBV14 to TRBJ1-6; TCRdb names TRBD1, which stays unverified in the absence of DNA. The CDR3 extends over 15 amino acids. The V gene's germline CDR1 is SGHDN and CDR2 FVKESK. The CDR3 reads CASSQDTGGQSPLHF.

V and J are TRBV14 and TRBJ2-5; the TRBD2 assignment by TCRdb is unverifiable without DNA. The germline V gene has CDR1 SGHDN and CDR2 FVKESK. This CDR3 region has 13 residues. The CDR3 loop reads CASSLGLEETQYF.

The CDR3: CASSPYEGGSYNEQFF. The chain combines TRBV7-6 with TRBJ2-1. Per germline, CDR1 SGHVS and CDR2 FNYEAQ. CDR3 length: 16 amino acids.

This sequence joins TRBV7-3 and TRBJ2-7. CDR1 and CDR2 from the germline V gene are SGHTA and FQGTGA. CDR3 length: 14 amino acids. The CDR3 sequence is CASSLRQENYEQYF.

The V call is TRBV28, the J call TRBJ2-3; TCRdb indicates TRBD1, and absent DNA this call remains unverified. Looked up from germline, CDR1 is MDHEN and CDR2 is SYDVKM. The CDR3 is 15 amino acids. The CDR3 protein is CASSFRDFSTDTQYF.

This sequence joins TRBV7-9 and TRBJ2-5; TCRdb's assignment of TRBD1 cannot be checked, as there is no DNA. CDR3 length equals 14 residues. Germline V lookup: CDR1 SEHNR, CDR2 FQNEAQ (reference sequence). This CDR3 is CASSTRTGKETQYF.

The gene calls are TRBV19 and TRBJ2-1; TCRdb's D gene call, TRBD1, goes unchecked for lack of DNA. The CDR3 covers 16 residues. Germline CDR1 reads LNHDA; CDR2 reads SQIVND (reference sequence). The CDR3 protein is CASSPLQGPPYNEQFF.

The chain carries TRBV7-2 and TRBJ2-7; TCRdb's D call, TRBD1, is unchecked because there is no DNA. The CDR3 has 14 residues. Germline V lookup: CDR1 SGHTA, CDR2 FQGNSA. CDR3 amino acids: CASSSGTARREQYF.

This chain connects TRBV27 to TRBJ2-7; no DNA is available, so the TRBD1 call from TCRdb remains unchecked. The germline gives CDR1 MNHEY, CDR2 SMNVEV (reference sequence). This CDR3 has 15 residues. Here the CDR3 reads CASSEQGKESYEQYF.

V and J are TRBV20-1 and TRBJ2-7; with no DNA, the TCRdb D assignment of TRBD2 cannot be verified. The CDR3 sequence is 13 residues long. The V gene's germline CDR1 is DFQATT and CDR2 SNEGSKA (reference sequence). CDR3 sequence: CSASGTLNYEQYF.

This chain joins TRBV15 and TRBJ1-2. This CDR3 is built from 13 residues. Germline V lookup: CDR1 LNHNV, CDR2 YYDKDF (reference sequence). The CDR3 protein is CATSEALSYGYTF.

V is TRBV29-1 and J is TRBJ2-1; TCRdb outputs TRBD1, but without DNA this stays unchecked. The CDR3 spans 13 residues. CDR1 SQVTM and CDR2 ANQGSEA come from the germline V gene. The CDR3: CSVDETGLDEQFF.

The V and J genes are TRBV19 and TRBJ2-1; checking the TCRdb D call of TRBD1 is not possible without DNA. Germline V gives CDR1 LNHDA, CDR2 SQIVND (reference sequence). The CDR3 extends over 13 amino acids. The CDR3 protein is CASSKQGVDEQFF.

The CDR3 loop reads CSVEGTGTPEAYEQYF. The rearrangement links TRBV29-1 to TRBJ2-7; checking the TCRdb D call of TRBD1 is not possible without DNA. This CDR3 has 16 amino acids. Germline CDR1 SQVTM, CDR2 ANQGSEA.

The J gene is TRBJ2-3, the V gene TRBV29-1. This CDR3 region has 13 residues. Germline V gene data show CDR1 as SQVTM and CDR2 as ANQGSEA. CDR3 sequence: CSVGRGTTDTQYF.

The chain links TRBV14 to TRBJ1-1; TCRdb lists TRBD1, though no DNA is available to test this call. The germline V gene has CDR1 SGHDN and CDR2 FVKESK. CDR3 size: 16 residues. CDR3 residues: CASSQLLTGSKTEAFF.

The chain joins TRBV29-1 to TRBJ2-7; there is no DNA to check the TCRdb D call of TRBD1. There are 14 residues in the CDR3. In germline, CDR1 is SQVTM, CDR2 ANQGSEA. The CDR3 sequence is CSAIPWDRGTEQYF.

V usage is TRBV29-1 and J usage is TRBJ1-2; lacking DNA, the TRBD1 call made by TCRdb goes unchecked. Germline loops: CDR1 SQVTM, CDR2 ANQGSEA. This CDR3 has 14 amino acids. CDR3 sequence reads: CSVGFGTPQYGYTF.

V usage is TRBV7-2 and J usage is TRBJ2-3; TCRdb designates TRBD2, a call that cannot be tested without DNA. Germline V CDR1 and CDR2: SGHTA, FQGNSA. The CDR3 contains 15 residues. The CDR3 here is CASSIHRGPTDTQYF.

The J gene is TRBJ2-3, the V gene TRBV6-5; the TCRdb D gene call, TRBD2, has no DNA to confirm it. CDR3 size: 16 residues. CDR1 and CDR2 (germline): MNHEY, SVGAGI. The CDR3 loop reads CASTFRGLRPPGTQYF.

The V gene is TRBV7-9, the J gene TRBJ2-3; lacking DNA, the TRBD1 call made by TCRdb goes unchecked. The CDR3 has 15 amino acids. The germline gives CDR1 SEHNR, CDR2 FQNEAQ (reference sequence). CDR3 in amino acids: CASSSRQGHTDTQYF.

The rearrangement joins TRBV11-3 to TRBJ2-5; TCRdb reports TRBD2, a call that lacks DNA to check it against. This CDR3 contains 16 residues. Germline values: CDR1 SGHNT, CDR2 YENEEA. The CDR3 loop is CASSPKPGLLPETQYF.

CDR3 residues: CASSQGPRGRYNEQFF. V gene TRBV14 combines with J gene TRBJ2-1; TCRdb reports TRBD1, a call that lacks DNA to check it against. The CDR3 runs 16 residues. Germline V gene lookup returns CDR1 SGHDN and CDR2 FVKESK.

Here the CDR3 reads CSPLTGITEAFF. The chain employs TRBV29-1 and TRBJ1-1. Germline V gives CDR1 SQVTM, CDR2 ANQGSEA. The CDR3 has 12 residues.

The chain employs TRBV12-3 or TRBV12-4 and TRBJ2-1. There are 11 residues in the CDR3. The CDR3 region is CASSFISEQFF.

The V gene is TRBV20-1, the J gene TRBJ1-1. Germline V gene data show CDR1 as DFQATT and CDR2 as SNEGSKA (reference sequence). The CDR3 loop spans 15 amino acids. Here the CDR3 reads CSARDLANGNTEAFF.

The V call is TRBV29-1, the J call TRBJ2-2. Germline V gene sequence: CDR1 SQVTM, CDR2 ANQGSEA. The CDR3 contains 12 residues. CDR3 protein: CSVVLSTGELFF.

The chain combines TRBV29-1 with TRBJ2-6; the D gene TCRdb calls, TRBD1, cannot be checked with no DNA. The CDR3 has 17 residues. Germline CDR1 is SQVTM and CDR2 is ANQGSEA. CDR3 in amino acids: CSVGARTDQPGANVLTF.

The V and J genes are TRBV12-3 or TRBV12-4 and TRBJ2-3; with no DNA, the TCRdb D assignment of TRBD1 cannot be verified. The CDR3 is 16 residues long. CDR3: CASSLAAGTGTDTQYF.

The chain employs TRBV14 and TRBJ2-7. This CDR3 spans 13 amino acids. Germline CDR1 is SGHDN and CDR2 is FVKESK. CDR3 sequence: CASSQAVSYEQYF. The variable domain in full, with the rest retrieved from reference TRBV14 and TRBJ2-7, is EAGVTQFPSHSVIEKGQTVTLRCDPISGHDNLYWYRRVMGKEIKFLLHFVKESKQDESGMPNNRFLAERTGGTYSTLKVQPAELEDSGVYFCASSQAVSYEQYFGPGTRLTVT.